This entry is about one TCR beta chain. This entry is derived from a study of blood T cell repertoires in COVID-19. Study context: Collection of acute and convalescent COVID-19 samples took place in the United States, Italy and Spain. T cells, B-cell-depleted T cells, or PBMCs supplied cDNA or gDNA.

How the authors handled the data: Reference gene primer amplification yielded estimated nucleated cell counts. The data were produced by immunoSEQ multiplex PCR, yet TCRdb's version contains in-frame clones alone and is incomplete. D and trimming were read from the DNA, whereas the V and J calls and clone size are those reported in that table. The sample carries tens of thousands of clones, approximately 89% recorded once. Germline CDR1 reads SEHNR; CDR2 reads FQNEAQ (reference sequence). The CDR3 length is 15 residues. The junction had 4 bases not matched to a gene; V was cut back by 1 base and J by 3 bases.

This receptor was taken from a man aged 45 to 65 with active COVID-19. Material for sequencing was peripheral blood. The chain carries TRBV7-9 and TRBJ2-7; 9 bases map to TRBD1. In nucleotides, the CDR3 is TGTGCCAGCAGCTTAGGTGGGACAGGGCACTACGAGCAGTACTTC. It translates to CASSLGGTGHYEQYF.